The source of this TCR beta chain is a study of regulatory T cells in long-lasting Graves disease. Overall study context: Over 5 years of antithyroid drugs with positive TSH receptor antibodies was taken to mean persistent Graves' disease.

Arm-PCR of CDR3 regions and iRepertoire HTBI primers were used to build TCR beta libraries. In TCRdb, the multiplex PCR reads were re-called with MiXCR into one record per CDR3 protein. This table holds about 660,000 distinct CDR3 sequences, about 30% found once. In this sample, this clonotype turned up a few times. Its antigen is undetermined. The germline CDR1 and CDR2 sequences are SQVTM and ANQGSEA. Deletions cut 7 bases from V and 2 bases from J, with 15 bases between. The CDR3 is 14 residues long. Time point noted: persistent/refractory GD, antithyroid drugs over 5 years with positive TRAb. Extracted PBMC RNA gave rise to the TCR library. Study-level points and caveats: Newly diagnosed patients shared approximately 1,000 public clonotypes; persistent patients shared approximately 2,900.

This TCR came from a female donor with Graves disease. The sample was peripheral blood mononuclear cells (PBMCs), taken when the disease was refractory, from a patient treated with antithyroid drugs. The chain couples TRBV29-1 to TRBJ1-3, with D perhaps TRBD1 (5 bases). The CDR3 region has the DNA TGCAGCGCTCGGGGTCGGGGGACTGGAAACACCATATATTTT. This sequence encodes CSARGRGTGNTIYF.